The rows below give T cell receptor beta chains drawn from one sample of a study of human T cells and chemical hapten exposure. Via MiXCR, TCRdb re-called the RACE reads, giving one row per CDR3 protein. The sample carries over 85,000 distinct CDR3 sequences, under 14% recorded once. The sequencing used whole blood, collected in connection with sensitization to the hapten diphenylcyclopropenone (DPC). The source is an older woman with alopecia areata. Some clones in this sample may be carry-over from other donors' samples. The CDR3 runs from the conserved cysteine through the conserved F or W. Only part of the rows carry a size: once, few, many, or a class if the clone is expanded.

J gene,clone size,V gene,CDR3 protein
TRBJ1-1,-,TRBV12-3/TRBV12-4,CASSSLLIRSTEAFF
TRBJ1-1,many,TRBV29-1,CSVAHLGGTEAFF
TRBJ1-2,many,TRBV2,CASSAGGGPLNGYTF
TRBJ1-4,few,TRBV6-5,CASSYSNKPLNEKLFF
TRBJ2-4,-,TRBV11-1,CASSSGSPPSKNIQYF
TRBJ2-7,-,TRBV5-1,CASSLSGGQYEQYF
TRBJ2-6,many,TRBV7-3,CASSAGANVLTF
TRBJ2-3,few,TRBV12-3/TRBV12-4,CASSGFAGSTDTQYF
TRBJ2-3,few,TRBV20-1,CSASPLGDTQYF
TRBJ2-4,many,TRBV12-3/TRBV12-4,CASSDGGYIQYF
TRBJ1-1,-,TRBV2,CASRVIMTGSMNTEAFF
TRBJ1-5,few,TRBV7-2,CASSPPTGASPQHF
TRBJ2-1,-,TRBV20-1,CSALAGAYNEQFF
TRBJ2-3,few,TRBV6-5,CASSYSGDYPNF